Listed here are 18 T cell receptor beta chains from one sample, sequenced in a study of blood T cell repertoires in COVID-19. Data came from immunoSEQ multiplex PCR; TCRdb stores just in-frame clones and leaves some out. This table has 150,000 or so clones, around four fifths appearing once. Sequencing input: PBMCs or T cells enriched from blood (not recorded which). The receptors were gathered from a woman between 50 and 59 years old in a cohort exposed to, infected with or recovered from COVID-19 (not recorded which).

V usage is TRBV28 and J usage is TRBJ1-1; TRBD1 matches at 7 bases. CDR3 length equals 14 residues. Germline V gene data show CDR1 as MDHEN and CDR2 as SYDVKM. Germline trimming cut 6 bases from V and 0 bases from J; bases unmatched to any gene: 4. DNA for the CDR3: TGTGCCAGCAGCCAGGGGGGCCTGAACACTGAAGCTTTCTTT. Amino acid sequence: CASSQGGLNTEAFF.

The chain uses TRBV30 and TRBJ2-1, with TRBD1 matching over 12 bases. This CDR3 region has 14 residues. The germline gives CDR1 GTSNPN, CDR2 SVGIG (reference sequence). J gave up 8 bases and V 2 bases, and 4 bases lay outside the gene matches. Here the CDR3 reads CAWSRDRGLDEQFF. CDR3 DNA: TGTGCCTGGAGTAGGGACAGGGGGCTCGATGAGCAGTTCTTC. Supplemented by reference TRBV30 and TRBJ2-1, the full variable domain reads SQTIHQWPATLVQPVGSPLSLECTVEGTSNPNLYWYRQAAGRGLQLLFYSVGIGQISSEVPQNLSASRPQDRQFILSSKKLLLSDSGFYLCAWSRDRGLDEQFFGPGTRLTVL.

The V call is TRBV19, the J call TRBJ2-5; D not certain. This CDR3 has 13 residues. V was pared by 4 bases and J by 2 bases, with 8 bases between. Germline V lookup: CDR1 LNHDA, CDR2 SQIVND (reference sequence). CDR3 sequence: CASSRAAQETQYF. The DNA of the CDR3 is TGTGCCAGTAGTAGGGCAGCTCAAGAGACCCAGTACTTC.

The chain couples TRBV11-2 to TRBJ1-2, with D perhaps TRBD1 (5 bases). Per the germline V gene, CDR1 is SGHAT and CDR2 is FQNNGV. V lost 5 bases, J lost 4 bases, and 17 bases lay in between. The CDR3 totals 15 residues. CDR3 protein: CASSPGVGASYGYTF. DNA of the CDR3: TGTGCCAGCAGCCCGGGGGTTGGGGCTAGCTATGGCTACACCTTC.

J is TRBJ1-5 and V is TRBV28; 9 nucleotides agree with TRBD1. The germline V gene has CDR1 MDHEN and CDR2 SYDVKM. Unmatched junction bases numbered 6, after V lost 6 bases and J lost 0 bases. The CDR3 is 16 amino acids. CDR3 coding DNA: TGTGCCAGCAGCAAGACAGGGGGGGATAGCAATCAGCCCCAGCATTTT. Its protein is CASSKTGGDSNQPQHF.

The J gene is TRBJ2-2, the V gene TRBV5-6; D gene unclear. CDR1 is SGHDT and CDR2 is YYEEEE in the germline V gene. The V and J ends lost 2 bases and 7 bases respectively, with 12 bases between them. CDR3 size: 14 residues. The CDR3 is CASSLFGDHGELFF. The CDR3 DNA reads TGTGCCAGCAGCTTATTCGGTGATCACGGGGAGCTGTTTTTT.

This clone has just a few counts. The chain employs TRBV19 and TRBJ2-2, with 10 bases lining up with TRBD1. The CDR3 contains 14 residues. V was clipped by 10 bases and J by 5 bases; unmatched bases: 7. The V gene's germline CDR1 is LNHDA and CDR2 SQIVND (reference sequence). The DNA for the CDR3 is TGTGCCACACAGGACAGGGGGAGTACCGGGGAGCTGTTTTTT. Translated: CATQDRGSTGELFF.

This rearrangement joins TRBV7-9 to TRBJ2-2, with 7 bases matching TRBD2. Looked up from germline, CDR1 is SEHNR and CDR2 is FQNEAQ (reference sequence). Trimming took 7 bases from V and 0 from J; bases not matched to a gene: 5. This CDR3 contains 15 residues. CDR3 sequence reads: CASTLRGANTGELFF. In DNA form, the CDR3 reads TGTGCCAGCACCCTCCGGGGGGCGAACACCGGGGAGCTGTTTTTT.

In its sample, this clone was seen once. The chain carries TRBV28 and TRBJ1-1, with D possibly being TRBD1 (5 bases). The V end was cut by 5 bases, the J end by 6 bases, with 19 bases between. In germline, CDR1 is MDHEN, CDR2 SYDVKM. This CDR3 has 15 amino acids. The CDR3 DNA is TGTGCCAGCAGTCCATTGCAGGGCCGGGTCCCTGAAGCTTTCTTT. Its protein product is CASSPLQGRVPEAFF.

The gene calls are TRBV24-1 and TRBJ2-1, with TRBD1 as a possible D gene (5 bases). The germline V gene has CDR1 KGHDR and CDR2 SFDVKD. Trimming stripped 3 bases from V and 7 bases from J, with 12 bases between. This CDR3 contains 14 residues. CDR3 loop: CATSDLPRQNEQFF. The CDR3 DNA sequence: TGTGCCACCAGTGATCTTCCCAGACAGAATGAGCAGTTCTTC.

In this sample, this clone turned up a few times. V usage is TRBV21-1 and J usage is TRBJ2-7; the DNA was not used to check the table's D call, TRBD2. TRBV21-1 is deemed a pseudogene. The CDR3 sequence is 18 residues long. CDR3 in DNA: TGTGCCAGCAGCCCACGGACTAGCGGGAGGGCCCACACACCTGCGGAGGACTTC. It specifies CASSPRTSGRAHTPAEDF.

This sequence joins TRBV4-1 and TRBJ2-7, with D possibly matching TRBD1 (7 bases). Deletions cut 4 bases from V and 4 bases from J, with 20 bases between. The V gene's germline CDR1 is MGHRA and CDR2 YSYEKL. The CDR3 is made up of 16 amino acids. CDR3 region: CASSPGQGGTKYEQYF. CDR3 nucleotide sequence: TGCGCCAGCAGCCCAGGGCAGGGGGGAACGAAATACGAGCAGTACTTC.

This rearrangement joins TRBV28 to TRBJ1-5; D gene ambiguous. CDR1 is MDHEN and CDR2 is SYDVKM in the germline V gene. The CDR3 length is 11 residues. V was shortened by 3 bases and J by 6 bases, with 3 bases between the two germline ends. The DNA of the CDR3 is TGTGCCAGCAGTTTGCGTCAGCCCCAGCATTTT. It is translated as CASSLRQPQHF. The whole variable domain, filled in from reference TRBV28 and TRBJ1-5, reads DVKVTQSSRYLVKRTGEKVFLECVQDMDHENMFWYRQDPGLGLRLIYFSYDVKMKEKGDIPEGYSVSREKKERFSLILESASTNQTSMYLCASSLRQPQHFGDGTRLSIL.

This sequence joins TRBV15 and TRBJ2-3; maybe TRBD2 (6 bases). CDR1 and CDR2 from the germline V gene are LNHNV and YYDKDF (reference sequence). The germline V and J ends were trimmed by 3 bases and 0 bases, with 13 bases remaining between them. The CDR3 has 16 residues. The CDR3 DNA is TGTGCCACCAGCAGGGGCTTAGCGGCAAGCACAGATACGCAGTATTTT. Amino acids: CATSRGLAASTDTQYF.

V usage is TRBV7-9 and J usage is TRBJ1-1; 9 bases map to TRBD1. This CDR3 spans 15 amino acids. The V gene's germline CDR1 is SEHNR and CDR2 FQNEAQ (reference sequence). Germline trimming cut 6 bases from V and 4 bases from J; bases unmatched to any gene: 9. This chain's CDR3 is CASSLTGGGITEAFF. The CDR3 bases are TGTGCCAGCAGTCTTACAGGGGGCGGGATCACTGAAGCTTTCTTT.

The rearrangement joins TRBV19 to TRBJ2-3; 9 nucleotides line up with TRBD1. V was clipped by 7 bases and J by 3 bases; unmatched bases: 2. This CDR3 spans 13 amino acids. Germline CDR1 and CDR2: LNHDA and SQIVND (reference sequence). The chain's CDR3 is CASKGQGTDTQYF. The DNA for the CDR3 is TGTGCCAGTAAAGGACAGGGGACAGATACGCAGTATTTT. The full variable domain, its missing parts supplied by reference TRBV19 and TRBJ2-3, is DGGITQSPKYLFRKEGQNVTLSCEQNLNHDAMYWYRQDPGQGLRLIYYSQIVNDFQKGDIAEGYSVSREKKESFPLTVTSAQKNPTAFYLCASKGQGTDTQYFGPGTRLTVL.

This clone was seen just once. The chain couples TRBV5-1 to TRBJ1-3; D call uncertain. Looked up from germline, CDR1 is SGHRS and CDR2 is YFSETQ. This CDR3 comprises 16 residues. V lost 2 bases and J lost 4, with 16 bases in between. The CDR3 spells CASSFRSGAGGNTIYF. The CDR3 DNA sequence: TGCGCCAGCAGCTTCCGCTCCGGAGCTGGGGGAAACACCATATATTTT.

This clone was counted between two and nine times. The rearrangement uses TRBV5-5 and TRBJ1-2; D remains unclear. CDR3 size: 15 residues. Trimming cost V 2 bases and J 2 bases, with 13 bases left between them. The germline CDR1 and CDR2 sequences are SGHKS and YYEKEE (reference sequence). The CDR3 region has the DNA TGTGCCAGCAGCTTCGACGGAGGCCCCAACTATGGCTACACCTTC. Its protein is CASSFDGGPNYGYTF.